This T cell receptor (beta chain) derives from a study of cytomegalovirus exposure and HLA in healthy donors. Likely unrecorded immune exposures existed in these nominally healthy donors. General study results and limits: Sequencing likely produced, as an artifact, a cluster of highly shared sequence variants. On later analysis, the bulk of CMV-associated TCR beta chains appeared to be HLA-restricted.

Remarks on this clone: Its antigen is still unknown.

PCR employed 60 Vbeta and 13 Jbeta primers. Original processing notes: In a later analysis, the count reached some 88 million unique TCR beta chains, with 9 million to 11 million shared. Assay used: immunoSEQ multiplex PCR; TCRdb lists only in-frame clones, some missing. Clone size and the V and J calls come from that table; the DNA yielded D and trimming. Here the sample spans more than 90,000 clones, just over 75% being singletons. CDR1 SGHRS and CDR2 YFSETQ come from the germline V gene. CDR3 length: 17 residues. Trimming pared 1 base from V and 5 bases from J, leaving 18 bases between. The V call is TRBV5-1, the J call TRBJ2-2; D might be TRBD1 (6 bases). The source is a man aged 25-40 years in good health and CMV-seronegative. Specimen: PBMCs. This chain's CDR3 is CASSLNTNRAGTGELFF. Written as DNA, the CDR3 is TGCGCCAGCAGCTTGAACACCAACAGGGCTGGGACCGGGGAGCTGTTTTTT.